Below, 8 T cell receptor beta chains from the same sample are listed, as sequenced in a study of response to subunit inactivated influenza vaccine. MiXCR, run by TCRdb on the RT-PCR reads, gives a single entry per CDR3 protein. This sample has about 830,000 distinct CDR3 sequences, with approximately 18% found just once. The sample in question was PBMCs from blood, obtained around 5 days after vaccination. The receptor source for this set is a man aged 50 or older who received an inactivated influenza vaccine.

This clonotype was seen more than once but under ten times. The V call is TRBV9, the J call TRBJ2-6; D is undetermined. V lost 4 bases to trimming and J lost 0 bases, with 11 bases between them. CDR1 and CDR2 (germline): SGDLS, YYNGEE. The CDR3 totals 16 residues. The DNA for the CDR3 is TGTGCCAGCAGCTCGGACCGGAGCTCTGGGGCCAACGTCCTGACTTTC. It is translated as CASSSDRSSGANVLTF.

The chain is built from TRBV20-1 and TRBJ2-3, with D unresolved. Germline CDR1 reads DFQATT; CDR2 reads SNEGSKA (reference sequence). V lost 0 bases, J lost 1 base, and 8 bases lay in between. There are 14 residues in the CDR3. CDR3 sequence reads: CSAREVRGTDTQYF. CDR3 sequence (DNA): TGCAGTGCTAGAGAGGTCCGGGGCACAGATACGCAGTATTTT.

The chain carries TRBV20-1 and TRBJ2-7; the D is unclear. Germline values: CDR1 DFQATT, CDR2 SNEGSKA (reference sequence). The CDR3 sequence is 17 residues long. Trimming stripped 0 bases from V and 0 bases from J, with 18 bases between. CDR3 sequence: CSARDNGLKPSSYEQYF. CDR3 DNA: TGCAGTGCTAGAGACAACGGGTTAAAACCGAGCTCCTACGAGCAGTACTTC.

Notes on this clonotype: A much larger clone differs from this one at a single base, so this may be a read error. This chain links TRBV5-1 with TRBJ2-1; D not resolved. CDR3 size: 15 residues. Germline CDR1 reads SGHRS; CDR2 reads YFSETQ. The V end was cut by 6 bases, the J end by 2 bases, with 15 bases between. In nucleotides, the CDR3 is TGCGCCAGCATCCCCGCCGGCGGTCCCTACAATGAGCAGTTCTTC. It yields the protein CASIPAGGPYNEQFF.

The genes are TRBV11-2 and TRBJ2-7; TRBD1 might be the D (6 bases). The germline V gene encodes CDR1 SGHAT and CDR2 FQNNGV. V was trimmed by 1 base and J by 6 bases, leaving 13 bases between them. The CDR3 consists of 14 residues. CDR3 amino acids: CASSLGSQGSEQYF. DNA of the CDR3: TGTGCCAGCAGCTTAGGTTCACAGGGAAGCGAGCAGTACTTC.

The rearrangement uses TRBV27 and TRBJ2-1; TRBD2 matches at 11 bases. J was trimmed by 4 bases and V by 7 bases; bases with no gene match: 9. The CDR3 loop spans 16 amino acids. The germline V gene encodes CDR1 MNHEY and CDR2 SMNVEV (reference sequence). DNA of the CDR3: TGTGCCAGCACCCCGATTAGCGGGAGGGCTTACAATGAGCAGTTCTTC. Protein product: CASTPISGRAYNEQFF.

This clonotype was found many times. The CDR3: CASSWPLESDRERNTGELFF. Written as DNA, the CDR3 is TGTGCCAGCAGTTGGCCCTTAGAATCGGACAGGGAGAGAAACACCGGGGAGCTGTTTTTT. The chain uses TRBV12-3 or TRBV12-4 and TRBJ2-2; 8 nucleotides align to TRBD1. J gave up 2 bases and V 4 bases, and 18 bases lay outside the gene matches. The CDR3 has 20 amino acids.

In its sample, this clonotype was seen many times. As DNA, the CDR3 is TGTGCCAGTAGTATAGACGGTCGCACAGATACGCAGTATTTT. It specifies CASSIDGRTDTQYF. The V gene is TRBV19, the J gene TRBJ2-3, with D unclear. Between the trimmed V and J ends, which lost 0 bases and 1 base, there was a span of 5 bases. CDR1 is LNHDA, CDR2 SQIVND, per germline (reference sequence). The CDR3 has 14 amino acids.